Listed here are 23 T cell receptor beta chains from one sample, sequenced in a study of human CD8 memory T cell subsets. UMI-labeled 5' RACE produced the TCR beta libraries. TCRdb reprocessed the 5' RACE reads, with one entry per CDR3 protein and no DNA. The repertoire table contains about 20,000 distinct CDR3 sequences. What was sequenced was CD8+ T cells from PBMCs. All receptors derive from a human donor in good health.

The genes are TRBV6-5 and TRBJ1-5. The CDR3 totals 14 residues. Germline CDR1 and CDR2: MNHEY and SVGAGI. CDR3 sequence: CASSYSNTGQPQHF.

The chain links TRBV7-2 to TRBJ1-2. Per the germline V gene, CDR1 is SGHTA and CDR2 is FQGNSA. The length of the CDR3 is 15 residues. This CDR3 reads CASSLGMGTAYGYTF.

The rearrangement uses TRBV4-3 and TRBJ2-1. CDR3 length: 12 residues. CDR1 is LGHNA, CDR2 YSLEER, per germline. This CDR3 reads CASSQLGNEQFF.

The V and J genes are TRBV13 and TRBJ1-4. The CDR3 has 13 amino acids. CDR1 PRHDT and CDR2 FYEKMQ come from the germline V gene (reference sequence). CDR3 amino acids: CASSGREDEKLFF.

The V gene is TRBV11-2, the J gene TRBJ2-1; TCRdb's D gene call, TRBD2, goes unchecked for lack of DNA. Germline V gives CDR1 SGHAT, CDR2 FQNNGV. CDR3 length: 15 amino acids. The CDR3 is CASSTLAGGPYEQFF.

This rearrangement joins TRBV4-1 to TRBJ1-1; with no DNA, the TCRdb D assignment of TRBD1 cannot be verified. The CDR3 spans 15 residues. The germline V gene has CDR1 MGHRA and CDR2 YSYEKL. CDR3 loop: CASSHHRDRVTEAFF.

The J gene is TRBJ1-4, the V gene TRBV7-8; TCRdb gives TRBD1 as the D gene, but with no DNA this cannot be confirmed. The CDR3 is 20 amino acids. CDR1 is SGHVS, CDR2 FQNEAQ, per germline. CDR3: CASSFQADDGQTSTNEKLFF.

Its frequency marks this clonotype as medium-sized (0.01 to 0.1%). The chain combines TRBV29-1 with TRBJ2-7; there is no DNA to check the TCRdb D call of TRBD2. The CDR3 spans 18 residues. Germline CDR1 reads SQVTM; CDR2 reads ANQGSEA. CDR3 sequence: CSVEDGTWVLGFSYEQYF.

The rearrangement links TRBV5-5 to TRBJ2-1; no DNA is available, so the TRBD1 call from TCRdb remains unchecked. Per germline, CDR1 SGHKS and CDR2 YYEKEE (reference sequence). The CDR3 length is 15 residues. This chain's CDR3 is CASSLAQGIADEQFF.

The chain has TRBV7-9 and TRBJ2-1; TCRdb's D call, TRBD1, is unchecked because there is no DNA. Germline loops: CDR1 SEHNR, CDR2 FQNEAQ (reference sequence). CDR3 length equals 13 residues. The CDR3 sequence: CASSLTGPNEQFF.

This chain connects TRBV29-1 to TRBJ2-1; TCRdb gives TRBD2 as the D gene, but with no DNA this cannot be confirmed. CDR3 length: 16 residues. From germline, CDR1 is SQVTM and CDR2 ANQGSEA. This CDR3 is CSVEWVGQGLYDEQFF.

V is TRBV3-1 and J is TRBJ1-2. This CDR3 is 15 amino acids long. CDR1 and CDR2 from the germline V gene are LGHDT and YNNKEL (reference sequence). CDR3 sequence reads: CASSQAASYNYGYTF. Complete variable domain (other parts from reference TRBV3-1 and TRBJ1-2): DTAVSQTPKYLVTQMGNDKSIKCEQNLGHDTMYWYKQDSKKFLKIMFSYNNKELIINETVPNRFSPKSPDKAHLNLHINSLELGDSAVYFCASSQAASYNYGYTFGSGTRLTVV.

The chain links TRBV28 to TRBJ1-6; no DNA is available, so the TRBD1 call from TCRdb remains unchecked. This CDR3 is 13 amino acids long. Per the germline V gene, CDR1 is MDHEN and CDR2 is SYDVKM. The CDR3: CASSFGGLSPLHF.

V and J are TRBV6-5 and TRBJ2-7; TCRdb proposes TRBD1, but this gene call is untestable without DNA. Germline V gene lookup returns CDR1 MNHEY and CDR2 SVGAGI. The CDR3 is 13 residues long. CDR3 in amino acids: CASSFGQTYEQYF.

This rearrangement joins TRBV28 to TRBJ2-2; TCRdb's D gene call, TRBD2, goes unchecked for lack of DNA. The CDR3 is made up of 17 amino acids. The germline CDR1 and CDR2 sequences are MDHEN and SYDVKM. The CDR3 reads CASSPLRLAVNTGELFF.

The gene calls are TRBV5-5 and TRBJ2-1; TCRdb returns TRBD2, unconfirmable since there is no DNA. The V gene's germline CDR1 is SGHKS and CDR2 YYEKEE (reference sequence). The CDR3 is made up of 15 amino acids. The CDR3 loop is CASSPPSAGNNEQFF.

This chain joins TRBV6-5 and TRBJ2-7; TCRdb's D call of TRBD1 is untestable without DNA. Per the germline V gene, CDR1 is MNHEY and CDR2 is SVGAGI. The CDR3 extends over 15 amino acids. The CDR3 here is CASSFGQGTSYEQYF.

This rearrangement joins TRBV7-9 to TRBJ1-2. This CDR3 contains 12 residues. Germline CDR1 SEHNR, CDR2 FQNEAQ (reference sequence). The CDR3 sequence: CASSFGGDGYTF. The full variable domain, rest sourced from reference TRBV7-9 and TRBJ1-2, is DTGVSQNPRHKITKRGQNVTFRCDPISEHNRLYWYRQTLGQGPEFLTYFQNEAQLEKSRLLSDRFSAERPKGSFSTLEIQRTEQGDSAMYLCASSFGGDGYTFGSGTRLTVV.

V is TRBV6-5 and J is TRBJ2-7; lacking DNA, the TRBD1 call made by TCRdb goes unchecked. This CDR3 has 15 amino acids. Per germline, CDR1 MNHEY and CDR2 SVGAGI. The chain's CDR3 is CASSYSQGAGYEQYF.

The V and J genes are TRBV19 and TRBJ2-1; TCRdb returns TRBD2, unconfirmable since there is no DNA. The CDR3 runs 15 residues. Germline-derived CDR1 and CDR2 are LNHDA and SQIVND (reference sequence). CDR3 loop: CASSMRAGGDNEQFF.

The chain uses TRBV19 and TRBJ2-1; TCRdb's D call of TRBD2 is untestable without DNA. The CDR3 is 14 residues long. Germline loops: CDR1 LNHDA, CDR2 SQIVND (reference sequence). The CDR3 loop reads CASSMGSGINEQFF.

CDR3: CATSDSDISSTDTQYF. The chain employs TRBV24-1 and TRBJ2-3; the TRBD1 assignment by TCRdb is unverifiable without DNA. Per germline, CDR1 KGHDR and CDR2 SFDVKD. The CDR3 has 16 amino acids.

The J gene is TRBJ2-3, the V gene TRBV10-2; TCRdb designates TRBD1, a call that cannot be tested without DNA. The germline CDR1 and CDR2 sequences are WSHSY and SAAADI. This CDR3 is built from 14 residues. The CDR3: CASRSGLASDTQYF.